This TCR beta chain is from a study of blood T cells in healthy people across ages (dated by TCRdb to between 2014 and 2017). Looking at the study overall: Template switching captured roughly one uniquely barcoded TCR beta cDNA molecule per two T cells in model experiments. Age-related changes in TCR beta repertoire diversity were measured in the study by deep sequencing normalized with unique cDNA molecular identifiers. Donors were grouped into four age groups: young (average 16 years), middle-aged (39), aged (around 62) and long-lived (over 80). To avoid experimental bias, donors of different ages were randomly spread across the sequencing lanes. Two additional independent replicas of 1 million unique cDNA reads from the same blood draw were analyzed for two donors (one aged 18 to 29 and one aged 80 or older).

Per the germline V gene, SGDLS is the CDR1 and YYNGEE is the CDR2. V and J are trimmed by 4 bases and 7 bases, and the gene matches miss 5 bases of the junction. The CDR3, from cysteine to phenylalanine, totals 14 residues. Solely the CDR3 DNA is kept, with 42 bases framed from the first base. Library generation was performed with 5' RACE. TCRdb lists the instrument as Illumina HiSeq 2500. A second PCR of roughly 7 to 11 cycles was performed with a sample-barcoded 5' primer and a J-beta primer mix. Each TCR beta cDNA molecule received a unique molecular identifier from a template-switch 5' adaptor carrying 12 random nucleotides. Each sample yielded at least 2.5 million CDR3-containing paired-end reads. First-strand cDNA was synthesized from all RNA with the Mint cDNA synthesis kit, primed by a TRBC-specific oligonucleotide. After uracil-DNA glycosylase treatment, a first 18-cycle PCR used universal primers M1SS and BC2_uni_R on all cDNA. As for the authors' bioinformatics: For normalization, 1 million high-quality reads were randomly selected from each sample, with every read carrying a distinct molecular identifier. Reads sharing molecular identifiers were discarded rather than binned into consensus sequences. MiTCR, with a Q25 quality threshold and the strictest error-elimination algorithm, was used for CDR3 identification, clonotype clustering and error correction. A nonparametric unseen species model using Euler transformation provided a lower-bound estimate of total TCR beta diversity. The public sequencing data were trimmed at Q25 with fastp and processed into clonotypes with MiXCR by TCRdb, which kept only in-frame beta chains. Each entry is one CDR3 protein sequence, shown with its most common DNA and genes. Clone size and V and J calls follow TCRdb, not the original study. This sample gives over 700,000 distinct CDR3 sequences in total; roughly 50% of them show up just once. The ten largest account for about 42% of the sample.

Systemically healthy Caucasian individuals from Russia, approximately 39 in total and aged roughly 6 to 100 years, were included as donors. Each donor gave ten milliliters of peripheral blood, collected into EDTA-treated Vacutainer tubes. Ficoll-Paque density-gradient centrifugation was used to isolate PBMCs, with at least 6.5 million per sample. Total RNA, at least 5.5 micrograms per sample, was extracted from PBMCs with Trizol reagent. For every donor, an aliquot of PBMCs went through flow cytometry to measure the percentages of naive CD45RAhigh/CD27high T cells. Points on this clonotype: Its antigen remains unidentified. Nothing much larger sits one base from this clone, and base qualities are not available.

Overall results and qualifications from the work: Observed TCR beta diversity per million T cells fell roughly linearly with age, and a significant reduction was already apparent by age around 40. The CMV infection status of donors was not known, potentially confounding age-related changes in expanded clonotypes. Because profiling used bulk unsorted PBMCs, naive and antigen-experienced compartments could not be compared conclusively. Estimates of total diversity from one million sequenced T cells were regarded as lower bounds and underestimates. The long-lived group showed more naive CD4+ T cells, fewer expanded clones and increased TCR diversity than the aged group, suggesting age selection. There was a strong correlation between observed TCR beta diversity and the percentage of naive T cells measured by flow cytometry.

The source material was blood. The sequence was collected from a man older than 75 in good health. The sequence is built from TRBV9 and TRBJ1-5, with TRBD1 matching 10 junction bases. The DNA reads as follows: TGTGCCAGCAGCACGGGGACAGGGGACCAGCCCCAGCATTTT. This translates into CASSTGTGDQPQHF.